The 17 T cell receptor beta chains reported below all come from one sample, sequenced in a study of T cell responses to AZD1222 COVID-19 vaccine. The table came from immunoSEQ multiplex PCR; TCRdb's copy has only in-frame clones and leaves some out. The sample has under 300,000 clones; 90% to 95% are singletons. Sequencing used peripheral blood, obtained on day 0 of AZD1222 vaccination. Receptors were obtained from an adult in good health.

V is TRBV5-6 and J is TRBJ2-3; tentatively, D is TRBD1 or TRBD2 (5 bases each). Germline assignment: CDR1 SGHDT and CDR2 YYEEEE. CDR3 length: 18 amino acids. Trimming took 1 base from V and 2 from J, leaving 20 bases between them. The CDR3 bases are TGTGCCAGCAGCTTGCGGGGCTTCCTAGGACCCCTCACAGATACGCAGTATTTT. It is translated as CASSLRGFLGPLTDTQYF.

DNA of the CDR3: TGTGCCAGCAGCTCCGGAACAGGGGGCCGTGGCTACACCTTC. Residues: CASSSGTGGRGYTF. This chain connects TRBV11-1 to TRBJ1-2; 9 bases agree with TRBD1. The CDR3 consists of 14 residues. The junction had 7 bases not matched to a gene; V was cut back by 4 bases and J by 7 bases. Germline CDR1 is SGHAT and CDR2 is FQDESV (reference sequence).

This sequence joins TRBV3-1 (or the pseudogene TRBV3-2) and TRBJ2-1, with D maybe TRBD1 (5 bases). V was shortened by 3 bases and J by 2 bases, with 11 bases between the two germline ends. This CDR3 has 15 amino acids. CDR1 LGHDT and CDR2 YNNKEL come from the germline V gene (reference sequence). In DNA, the CDR3 is TGTGCCAGCAGCCAGACAGTGAATACCTACAATGAGCAGTTCTTC. As protein: CASSQTVNTYNEQFF.

The chain has TRBV7-2 and TRBJ2-7; 9 positions agree with TRBD2. There are 15 residues in the CDR3. CDR1 and CDR2 (germline): SGHTA, FQGNSA. V lost 1 base to trimming and J lost 3 bases; unmatched junction nucleotides: 4. CDR3 in DNA: TGTGCCAGCAGCTTAGTGGCGGGAGGGGACTACGAGCAGTACTTC. It translates to CASSLVAGGDYEQYF. Drawing the rest from reference TRBV7-2 and TRBJ2-7, the complete variable domain is GAGVSQSPSNKVTEKGKDVELRCDPISGHTALYWYRQSLGQGLEFLIYFQGNSAPDKSGLPSDRFSAERTGGSVSTLTIQRTQQEDSAVYLCASSLVAGGDYEQYFGPGTRLTVT.

The chain uses TRBV5-1 and TRBJ1-1, with D perhaps TRBD1 (6 bases). The CDR3 sequence is 14 residues long. V dropped 2 bases and J dropped 4 bases, with 12 bases sitting between them. The germline V gene encodes CDR1 SGHRS and CDR2 YFSETQ. The CDR3 spells CASSLNRVATEAFF. DNA for the CDR3: TGCGCCAGCAGCTTAAACAGGGTGGCCACTGAAGCTTTCTTT.

The rearrangement uses TRBV11-3 and TRBJ2-1, with 8 bases lining up with TRBD2. The CDR3 spans 15 residues. In germline, CDR1 is SGHNT, CDR2 YENEEA. V lost 5 bases, J lost 6 bases, and 9 bases stayed unmatched. The CDR3 DNA reads TGTGCCAGCAGCCGAGGAGCGGGGGCCCTCAATGAGCAGTTCTTC. Encoded protein: CASSRGAGALNEQFF.

The chain is built from TRBV21-1 and TRBJ2-1; the table's D call, TRBD2, was not checked against the DNA. TRBV21-1 constitutes a pseudogene. This CDR3 contains 15 residues. CDR3 in DNA: TGTGCCAGCAGCCACCTTAGCGGGGGGGCCCATGAGCAGTTCTTC. It specifies CASSHLSGGAHEQFF.

The gene calls are TRBV3-1 (or the pseudogene TRBV3-2) and TRBJ2-1; 8 bases align to TRBD2. The CDR3 has 17 residues. Per germline, CDR1 LGHDT and CDR2 YNNKEL (reference sequence). V dropped 0 bases and J dropped 8; count of bases not matched to a gene: 12. CDR3 in DNA: TGTGCCAGCAGCCAAGATTTACTAGCGGAAACTGTGGATGAGCAGTTCTTC. This sequence encodes CASSQDLLAETVDEQFF.

The chain carries TRBV29-1 and TRBJ1-4; D may be TRBD1 (5 bases). Trimming pared 5 bases from V and 3 bases from J, leaving 13 bases between. The length of the CDR3 is 14 residues. Germline values: CDR1 SQVTM, CDR2 ANQGSEA. The CDR3, as DNA: TGCAGCGTTCCCGGGGCGGCGGCTAATGAAAAACTGTTTTTT. Amino acids: CSVPGAAANEKLFF.

This chain connects TRBV28 to TRBJ2-7; D may be TRBD1 (6 bases). CDR3 length: 17 amino acids. V gave up 5 bases and J gave up 1 base, with 21 bases separating them. Per the germline V gene, CDR1 is MDHEN and CDR2 is SYDVKM. The CDR3: CASSLKPGHHVSYEQYF. The CDR3 DNA reads as TGTGCCAGCAGTCTCAAACCGGGACACCACGTTTCCTACGAGCAGTACTTC.

J is TRBJ2-1 and V is TRBV5-4; 11 nucleotides agree with TRBD1. Germline CDR1 and CDR2: SGHNT and YYREEE (reference sequence). V lost 4 bases and J lost 7; bases outside the gene matches: 7. The CDR3 spans 15 residues. CDR3 nucleotide sequence: TGTGCCAGCAGCCTAGGGACAGGGGGAGGTAATGAGCAGTTCTTC. Translated, it gives CASSLGTGGGNEQFF.

V is TRBV7-3 and J is TRBJ2-1; 11 bases match TRBD1. Losses at the gene ends were 1 base for V and 8 bases for J; bases not matched to a gene: 7. Germline loops: CDR1 SGHTA, CDR2 FQGTGA. CDR3 length: 16 residues. The CDR3 DNA reads as TGTGCCAGCAGCTTAAATCCCGGGACAGGGGGAGATGAGCAGTTCTTC. Amino acids: CASSLNPGTGGDEQFF. Together with reference TRBV7-3 and TRBJ2-1, the CDR3 gives the full variable domain: GAGVSQTPSNKVTEKGKYVELRCDPISGHTALYWYRQSLGQGPEFLIYFQGTGAADDSGLPNDRFFAVRPEGSVSTLKIQRTERGDSAVYLCASSLNPGTGGDEQFFGPGTRLTVL.

This clone was observed a single time. V gene TRBV27 combines with J gene TRBJ1-1; possibly TRBD1 for D (6 bases). The germline V gene has CDR1 MNHEY and CDR2 SMNVEV (reference sequence). V was trimmed by 7 bases and J by 5 bases, leaving 17 bases between them. The CDR3 covers 14 residues. The DNA of the CDR3 is TGTGCCAGCACCATTGGGCGGGGGGCAACTGAAGCTTTCTTT. Its translation is CASTIGRGATEAFF.

V and J are TRBV30 and TRBJ1-5; no definite D call. The CDR3 consists of 14 residues. CDR1 and CDR2 from the germline V gene are GTSNPN and SVGIG (reference sequence). The germline V and J ends were trimmed by 0 bases and 5 bases, with 11 bases remaining between them. The CDR3 region is CAWSVGQVDQPQHF. The CDR3 nucleotides are TGTGCCTGGAGTGTCGGGCAGGTGGATCAGCCCCAGCATTTT. Combining the CDR3 with reference TRBV30 and TRBJ1-5 gives the whole variable domain SQTIHQWPATLVQPVGSPLSLECTVEGTSNPNLYWYRQAAGRGLQLLFYSVGIGQISSEVPQNLSASRPQDRQFILSSKKLLLSDSGFYLCAWSVGQVDQPQHFGDGTRLSIL.

V is TRBV6-1 and J is TRBJ1-4; D is uncertain. This CDR3 has 16 residues. V lost 1 base, J lost 0 bases, and 9 bases lay in between. Germline values: CDR1 MNHNS, CDR2 SASEGT. The CDR3 here is CASSEGAAPTNEKLFF. The DNA for the CDR3 is TGTGCCAGCAGTGAAGGTGCAGCCCCAACTAATGAAAAACTGTTTTTT.

The chain has TRBV5-1 and TRBJ2-1, with D maybe TRBD2 (6 bases). With 4 bases removed from V and 7 bases from J, the gap between germline ends came to 21 bases. This CDR3 spans 16 amino acids. Germline V gene lookup returns CDR1 SGHRS and CDR2 YFSETQ. The DNA for the CDR3 is TGCGCCAGCAGCATTAACGCGGGGACCGGTCCAAATGAGCAGTTCTTC. Amino acids: CASSINAGTGPNEQFF.

The rearrangement joins TRBV24-1 to TRBJ1-1; possibly TRBD1 for D (6 bases). The germline CDR1 and CDR2 sequences are KGHDR and SFDVKD. Trimming took off 2 bases at V and 5 bases at J, with 14 bases between the two ends. This CDR3 comprises 15 residues. DNA of the CDR3: TGTGCCACCAGTGATTCAGGGGTCCCTGGGACTGAAGCTTTCTTT. Translation gives CATSDSGVPGTEAFF.